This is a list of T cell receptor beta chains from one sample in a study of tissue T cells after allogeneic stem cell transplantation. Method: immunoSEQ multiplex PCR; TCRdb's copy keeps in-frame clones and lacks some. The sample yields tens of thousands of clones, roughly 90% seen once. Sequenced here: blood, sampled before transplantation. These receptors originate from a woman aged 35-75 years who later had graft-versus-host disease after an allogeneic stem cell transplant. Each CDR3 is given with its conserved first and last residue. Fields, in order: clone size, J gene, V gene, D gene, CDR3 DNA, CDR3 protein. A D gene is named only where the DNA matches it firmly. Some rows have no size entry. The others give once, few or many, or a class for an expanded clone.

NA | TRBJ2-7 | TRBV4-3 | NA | TGCGCCAGCAGCCAAGACGGGGGTTACGAGCAGTACTTC | CASSQDGGYEQYF
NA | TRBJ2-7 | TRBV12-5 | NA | TGTGCTAGTGGTTTGCCCGGGGGCCCTCCCTTGGAGCAGTACTTC | CASGLPGGPPLEQYF
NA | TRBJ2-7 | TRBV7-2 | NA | TGTGCCAGCAGCTTAGGGAGCGGGCGCCTGGGCGAGCAGTACTTC | CASSLGSGRLGEQYF
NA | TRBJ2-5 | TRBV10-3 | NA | TGTGCCATTTCTAGCGCACAAGAGACCCAGTACTTC | CAISSAQETQYF
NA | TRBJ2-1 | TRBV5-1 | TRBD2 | TGCGCCAGCAGCCTAGCGGGAGGAAGGAATGAGCAGTTCTTC | CASSLAGGRNEQFF
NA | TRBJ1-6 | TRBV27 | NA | TGTGCCAGCAGTTTAGGCTTTTTCGGGAATTCACCCCTCCACTTT | CASSLGFFGNSPLHF
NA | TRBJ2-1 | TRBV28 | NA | TGTGCCAGCAGTAAGGGACGACGCCCCCCGTCGGTGGAGCAGTTCTTC | CASSKGRRPPSVEQFF
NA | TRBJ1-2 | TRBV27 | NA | TGTGCCACGCCCCCTTTATACACCTTC | CATPPLYTF
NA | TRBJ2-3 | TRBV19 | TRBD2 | TGTGCCAGTAGTATAGATGGGGGGGAACCAGATACGCAGTATTTT | CASSIDGGEPDTQYF
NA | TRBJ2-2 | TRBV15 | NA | TGTGCCACCAGCAGAGACAGGGGAATAGGGACCGGGGAGCTGTTTTTT | CATSRDRGIGTGELFF
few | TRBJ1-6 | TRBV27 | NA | TGTGCCAGCAGTTTCTCTCTTCGGGGGGATTCACCCCTCCACTTT | CASSFSLRGDSPLHF
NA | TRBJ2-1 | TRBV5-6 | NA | TGTGCCAGCAGCTGGGCGGGCCTCACCTACAATGAGCAGTTCTTC | CASSWAGLTYNEQFF
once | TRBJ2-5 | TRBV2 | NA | TGTGCCAGCAAATTAGACTCCAAAGAGACCCAGTACTTC | CASKLDSKETQYF
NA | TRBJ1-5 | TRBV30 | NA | TGTGCCTGGAGTGTATATGGTTCGGGCAATCAGCCCCAGCATTTT | CAWSVYGSGNQPQHF
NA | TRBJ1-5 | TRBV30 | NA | TGTGCCTGGAGTGTAGGAAGGTCATGGGGGGGCAATCAGCCCCAGCATTTT | CAWSVGRSWGGNQPQHF
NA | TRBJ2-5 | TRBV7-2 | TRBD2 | TGTGCCAGCAGCGCACTAGCGGGGGTGTGGGAGACCCAGTACTTC | CASSALAGVWETQYF
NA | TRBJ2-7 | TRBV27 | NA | TGTGCCAGCAGTGGGGAGTACTACGAGCAGTACTTC | CASSGEYYEQYF
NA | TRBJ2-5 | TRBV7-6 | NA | TGTGCCAGCAGCTTAGGGGTGCAAGAGACCCAGTACTTC | CASSLGVQETQYF
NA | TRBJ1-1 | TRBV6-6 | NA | TGTGCCAGCAGTTCTAGGACAGACCAGAACACTGAAGCTTTCTTT | CASSSRTDQNTEAFF
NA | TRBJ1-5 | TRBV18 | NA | TGTGCCAGCTCACCCGGCAAGGCAGGAAAGCCCCAGCATTTT | CASSPGKAGKPQHF
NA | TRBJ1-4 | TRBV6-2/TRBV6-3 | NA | TGTGCCAGCAGTAAAGGGACGATTAATGAAAAACTGTTTTTT | CASSKGTINEKLFF
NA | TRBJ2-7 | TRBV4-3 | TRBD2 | TGCGCCAGCAGCCAAGGACTAGCGGGGCGCTCCTACGAGCAGTACTTC | CASSQGLAGRSYEQYF
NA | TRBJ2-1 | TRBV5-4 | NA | TGTGCCAGCAGCTTGCAGGGCTCCGATGAGCAGTTCTTC | CASSLQGSDEQFF
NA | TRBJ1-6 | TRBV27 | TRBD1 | TGTGCCAGCAGCTCCGACAGGGACTCACCCCTCCACTTT | CASSSDRDSPLHF
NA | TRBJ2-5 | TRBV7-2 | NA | TGTGCCAGCAGCTTATCTGTTCGGCGGAGCCAAGAGACCCAGTACTTC | CASSLSVRRSQETQYF
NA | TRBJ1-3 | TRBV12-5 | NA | TGTGCTAGTGGTTTGGCAGGGAGCGGTGGCAACACCATATATTTT | CASGLAGSGGNTIYF
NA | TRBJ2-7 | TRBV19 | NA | TGTGCCAGTAGTCTACGGCTATATCAGTACGAGCAGTACTTC | CASSLRLYQYEQYF
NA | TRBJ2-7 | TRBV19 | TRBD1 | TGTGCCAGTAGTATTGGGACAGTAGGCTACGAGCAGTACTTC | CASSIGTVGYEQYF
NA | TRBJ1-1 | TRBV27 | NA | TGTGCCAGCAGTTCCACAGGGACGGAGAACACTGAAGCTTTCTTT | CASSSTGTENTEAFF